This entry describes one TCR beta chain. The data were taken from a study of STAT5B mutations in CD4+ large granular lymphocyte leukemia. V was pared by 7 bases and J by 7 bases, with 9 bases of the junction left unmatched. CDR3 length: 14 amino acids. The germline CDR1 and CDR2 sequences are SGHTA and FQGNSA. Method: immunoSEQ multiplex PCR; TCRdb's copy keeps in-frame clones and lacks some. Altogether under 30,000 clones are present, approximately 75% being singletons, with the ten largest covering roughly 3.2%. The origin of this receptor is a human donor in good health. Sequenced material: CD4+ T cells from blood buffy coats. This chain connects TRBV7-2 to TRBJ2-1; 8 bases match TRBD2. CDR3 nucleotide sequence: TGTGCCAGCACCCGGGGGGGGACGGGTAATGAGCAGTTCTTC. This gives the protein CASTRGGTGNEQFF.